The clone carrying this T cell receptor beta chain was detected only a few times. Its antigen is unidentified. The CDR3 is 13 residues long. V lost 3 bases and J lost 4, with 7 bases in between. Per germline, CDR1 SGHVS and CDR2 FQNEAQ. Treatment in this sample: approximately nine-day PBMC culture with coronavirus spike peptide pools or control peptides (ViraFEST assay). Researchers collected the unexposed donor's CD4+ T cells before the COVID-19 pandemic (2011-2018). ViraFEST expanded antigen-specific T cells with peptide pools, then sequenced TCRs. Once obtained from cultured CD4+ T cells, the DNA was sequenced using the Oncomine TCR Beta short-read assay. In TCRdb, the PCR reads were re-called with MiXCR into one record per CDR3 protein. The table shows more than 2,000 distinct CDR3 sequences, with 18% occurring only once. The record originates from a study of vaccination and CD4 T cells after COVID-19. Study at large: Two Hispanic individuals were among six male and four female convalescent patients.

The sequenced sample consisted of CD4+ T cells from blood, cultured in vitro. This chain connects TRBV7-8 to TRBJ2-1; D uncertain. The source is a human donor in good health. The CDR3 DNA is TGTGCCAGCAGCTTGAGTGAATACAATGAGCAGTTCTTC. Its translation is CASSLSEYNEQFF.